This is a list of T cell receptor beta chains from one sample in a study of memory CD4+ T cells and cytomegalovirus serostatus. The method was immunoSEQ multiplex PCR; TCRdb's version includes in-frame clones alone and lacks a portion of them. The sample has about 52,000 clones; about 78% are singletons. The sequencing input was memory CD4+ T cells from blood. Source of these receptors: an adult in good health and CMV-seronegative. Both conserved end residues are part of each CDR3. Each record gives: V gene, D gene, clone size, J gene, CDR3 DNA, CDR3 protein. A D gene is named only where the DNA matches it firmly. Rows may omit the clone size; those that give it use once, few, many or a size class.

TRBV28,.,.,TRBJ1-2,TGTGCCAGCAGCGATCCGGGATTCTATGGCTACACCTTC,CASSDPGFYGYTF
TRBV2,.,once,TRBJ2-5,TGTGCCAGCAGTGTCCAGAGCCCGGGGGAGACCCAGTACTTC,CASSVQSPGETQYF
TRBV11-2,TRBD2,once,TRBJ2-1,TGTGCCAGCAGCTTAGAAGCGGGGCCCTACAATGAGCAGTTCTTC,CASSLEAGPYNEQFF
TRBV7-9,.,.,TRBJ1-5,TGTGCCAGCAGCTTGTCCGTGGGCCAGCCCCAGCATTTT,CASSLSVGQPQHF
TRBV11-2,.,.,TRBJ2-3,TGTGCCAGCAGCCGAGACGGACCGCCCGATACGCAGTATTTT,CASSRDGPPDTQYF
TRBV6-5,.,.,TRBJ1-2,TGTGCCAGCAGCTACGCCGGAAGGGGAAACTATGGCTACACCTTC,CASSYAGRGNYGYTF
TRBV5-1,TRBD1,.,TRBJ1-5,TGCGCCAGCAGCGAGACAGGGGGAGAAAATCAGCCCCAGCATTTT,CASSETGGENQPQHF
TRBV19,TRBD1,few,TRBJ1-4,TGTGCCAGTAGTAGGCAGGGGGCAACTAATGAAAAACTGTTTTTT,CASSRQGATNEKLFF
TRBV15,.,.,TRBJ2-5,TGTGCCACCAGCAGAGATCCCGCTTTTCGAGTGCGGGAAGAGACCCAGTACTTC,CATSRDPAFRVREETQYF
TRBV15,.,.,TRBJ1-2,TGTGCCACCAGCAACAGTGCCTATGGCTACACCTTC,CATSNSAYGYTF
TRBV5-6,.,.,TRBJ1-5,TGTGCCAGCAGCTCATCTGGCAGATATGGCAATCAGCCCCAGCATTTT,CASSSSGRYGNQPQHF
TRBV11-2,.,.,TRBJ2-3,TGTGCCAGCAGCTTAGGGTCTCGGGGCGCAGATACGCAGTATTTT,CASSLGSRGADTQYF
TRBV9,.,.,TRBJ1-2,TGTGCCAGCAGCGTAGCTCAGGGCGGTACTGGAGGCTACACCTTC,CASSVAQGGTGGYTF
TRBV5-4,.,.,TRBJ2-2,TGTGCCAGCAGCTTGATTGTCACCGGGGAGCTGTTTTTT,CASSLIVTGELFF
TRBV5-1,TRBD2,once,TRBJ2-5,TGCGCCAGCAGCTCGCATCCATCCGGGGGGGCCCAAGGGACCCAGTACTTC,CASSSHPSGGAQGTQYF
TRBV6-5,.,.,TRBJ2-4,TGTGCCAGCAGACCTAACCCGGGACCGGGGGTTTTTCAGTACTTC,CASRPNPGPGVFQYF
TRBV27,TRBD2,.,TRBJ2-5,TGTGCCAGCAGCCGAACCCTAGCGGGGGAAGAGACCCAGTACTTC,CASSRTLAGEETQYF
TRBV5-6,.,once,TRBJ2-3,TGTGCCAGCAGCTTGGGGGCTGGCGGACCCACAGATACGCAGTATTTT,CASSLGAGGPTDTQYF
TRBV29-1,TRBD1,few,TRBJ1-1,TGCAGCGGGACAGGCATGAACACTGAAGCTTTCTTT,CSGTGMNTEAFF
TRBV10-3,TRBD2,.,TRBJ2-1,TGTGCCATCAGACACCACGGACTAGCGGGGGGGCCCAATGAGCAGTTCTTC,CAIRHHGLAGGPNEQFF
TRBV11-3,.,.,TRBJ2-2,TGTGCCAGCAGCCACAGGGAATGGAGAAACACCGGGGAGCTGTTTTTT,CASSHREWRNTGELFF
TRBV7-2,TRBD1,few,TRBJ1-2,TGTGCCAGCAGCCGAACAGGGGCCTACTATGGCTACACCTTC,CASSRTGAYYGYTF
TRBV18,TRBD1,.,TRBJ2-4,TGTGCCAGCTCACGGACCGGGACAGGGAAAAACATTCAGTACTTC,CASSRTGTGKNIQYF
TRBV19,TRBD2,.,TRBJ2-5,TGTGCCAGTAGTACCGGGACTAGCGGGGGGGAGACCCAGTACTTC,CASSTGTSGGETQYF
TRBV5-5,.,.,TRBJ2-7,TGTGCCAGCAGCTTCAGGACCCACACCAACGAGCAGTACTTC,CASSFRTHTNEQYF
TRBV7-2,.,.,TRBJ1-5,TGTGCCAGCAGCTCAGCAGGCACAAACAATCAGCCCCAGCATTTT,CASSSAGTNNQPQHF
TRBV10-3,.,.,TRBJ2-7,TGTGCCATCAGTGACATTTCAGGGGAGGTGCAGTACTTC,CAISDISGEVQYF
TRBV6-6,.,.,TRBJ1-6,TGTGCCAGCAAGGGGGGAGGGGGGCGTTCACCCCTCCACTTT,CASKGGGGRSPLHF
TRBV28,.,.,TRBJ1-3,TGTGCCAGCACCACACCCGGGGACCCCTCTGGAAACACCATATATTTT,CASTTPGDPSGNTIYF
TRBV7-2,.,.,TRBJ1-1,TGTGCCAGCAGCTCTTGGTTGAACACTGAAGCTTTCTTT,CASSSWLNTEAFF
TRBV7-9,TRBD1,.,TRBJ1-4,TGTGCCACCCGCGGGACAGTCGCGGATGGTTGGTATGAAAAACTGTTTTTT,CATRGTVADGWYEKLFF
TRBV7-2,.,once,TRBJ2-7,TGTGCCAGCAGCCAACGGGGGAACTACGAGCAGTACTTC,CASSQRGNYEQYF
TRBV28,.,.,TRBJ2-7,TGTGCCAGCCGGGACACGAGCTCCTACGAGCAGTACTTC,CASRDTSSYEQYF
TRBV7-2,TRBD2,.,TRBJ2-3,TGTGCCAGCAGCCCTCCCGGGGGGGCCGATTCAAATACGCAGTATTTT,CASSPPGGADSNTQYF
TRBV6-6,.,.,TRBJ2-7,TGTGCCAGCAGTTACATGTTCCCCTACGAGCAGTACTTC,CASSYMFPYEQYF
TRBV6-5,.,.,TRBJ1-5,TGTGCCAGCAGTTACTCGGGGGACGGTTCGAATCAGCCCCAGCATTTT,CASSYSGDGSNQPQHF
TRBV27,.,.,TRBJ2-3,TGTGCCAGCAGGCCTACTAGCCGTAGCACAGATACGCAGTATTTT,CASRPTSRSTDTQYF
TRBV15,.,.,TRBJ1-2,TGTGCCACCAGCAGTCCCACCAGTCGGGGGTTTGATGGCTACACCTTC,CATSSPTSRGFDGYTF
TRBV16,.,.,TRBJ1-2,TGTGCCAGCAGCCAATCAAGGCAGAACTATGGCTACACCTTC,CASSQSRQNYGYTF
TRBV28,TRBD1,.,TRBJ1-2,TGTGCCAGCAAGGACTCCGGGACAGGGGTTCGGGGCTATGGCTACACCTTC,CASKDSGTGVRGYGYTF
TRBV4-3,TRBD2,.,TRBJ2-3,TGCGCCAGCAGCCAAGTGAGCGGGGCCACAGATACGCAGTATTTT,CASSQVSGATDTQYF
TRBV5-4,.,.,TRBJ2-5,TGTGCCAGCAGCTTGGGGCCAGGGAAAGAGACCCAGTACTTC,CASSLGPGKETQYF
TRBV30,TRBD2,.,TRBJ2-5,TGTGCCTGGACGGGGGGGAATCAAGAGACCCAGTACTTC,CAWTGGNQETQYF
TRBV27,.,few,TRBJ1-5,TGTGCCAGCAGTTTTAGGGGTTTCGGGGATCAGCCCCAGCATTTT,CASSFRGFGDQPQHF
TRBV30,TRBD1,.,TRBJ1-1,TGTGCCTGGAGGGACAGGCGTTTGAACACTGAAGCTTTCTTT,CAWRDRRLNTEAFF
TRBV9,TRBD1,.,TRBJ2-2,TGTGCCTGCGGCGGACAGGATCTTCCCGGGGAGCTGTTTTTT,CACGGQDLPGELFF
TRBV4-2,TRBD1,.,TRBJ1-4,TGTGCCAGCAGCCACGGGACAGGCTTTAAGGGTGCTAATGAAAAACTGTTTTTT,CASSHGTGFKGANEKLFF
TRBV7-2,TRBD1,.,TRBJ1-1,TGTGCCAGCAGCCCCGTGACAGGGCTGAACACTGAAGCTTTCTTT,CASSPVTGLNTEAFF
TRBV4-2,.,.,TRBJ2-1,TGTGCCAGCAGCCAAGATCAGACCCGCGAGAGTGAGCAGTTCTTC,CASSQDQTRESEQFF
TRBV6-1,.,.,TRBJ1-6,TGTGCCAGCAGTGAAGCATTACAGGGAGCGAATTCACCCCTCCACTTT,CASSEALQGANSPLHF
TRBV18,TRBD1,.,TRBJ1-1,TGTGCCAGCTCAGTAAGGGGGCTAGGGAACACTGAAGCTTTCTTT,CASSVRGLGNTEAFF
TRBV28,.,.,TRBJ2-5,TGTGCCAGCTCAGTACCGGGCCAAGAGACCCAGTACTTC,CASSVPGQETQYF
TRBV11-2,.,.,TRBJ2-3,TGTGCCAGCAGCTTTGCTAGCGTCACAGATACGCAGTATTTT,CASSFASVTDTQYF
TRBV5-4,.,.,TRBJ1-5,TGTGCCAGCAGCTTGAAGGGGGACAATCAGCCCCAGCATTTT,CASSLKGDNQPQHF
TRBV30,TRBD2,.,TRBJ2-1,TGTGCCTGGAGCCTGGGACTAGCGGGGGGGCCAGATGAGCAGTTCTTC,CAWSLGLAGGPDEQFF
TRBV7-8,TRBD2,once,TRBJ2-5,TGTGCCAGCAGCTTTGGACTAGCGGGGATAGAGACCCAGTACTTC,CASSFGLAGIETQYF
TRBV5-6,.,.,TRBJ1-1,TGTGCCAGCAGCTTGATCTGGACGAACACTGAAGCTTTCTTT,CASSLIWTNTEAFF
TRBV5-1,.,once,TRBJ2-3,TGCGCCAGCAGCTTGAGGGGGGTGAGCACAGATACGCAGTATTTT,CASSLRGVSTDTQYF
TRBV7-6,.,.,TRBJ1-1,TGTGCCAGCAGCTTAGAGGGAGGGGCTGAAGCTTTCTTT,CASSLEGGAEAFF